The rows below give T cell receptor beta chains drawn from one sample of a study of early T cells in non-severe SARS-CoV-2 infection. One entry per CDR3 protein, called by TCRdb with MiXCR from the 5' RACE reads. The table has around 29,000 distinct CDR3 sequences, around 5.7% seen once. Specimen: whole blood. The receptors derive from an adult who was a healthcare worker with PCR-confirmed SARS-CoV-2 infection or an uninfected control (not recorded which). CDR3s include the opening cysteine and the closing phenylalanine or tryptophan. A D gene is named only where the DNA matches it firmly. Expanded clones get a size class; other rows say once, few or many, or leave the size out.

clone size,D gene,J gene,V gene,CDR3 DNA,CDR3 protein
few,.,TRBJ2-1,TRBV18,TGTGCCAGCTCACCACTCCGCCAATCAGGGGATGAGCAGTTCTTC,CASSPLRQSGDEQFF
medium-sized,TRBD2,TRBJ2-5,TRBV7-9,TGTGCCAGCAGCTCACTAGCGGGGGGAGAGACCCAGTACTTC,CASSSLAGGETQYF
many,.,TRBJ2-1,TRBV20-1,TGCAGTGCTACCATTTTGTGGTCCTACAATGAGCAGTTCTTC,CSATILWSYNEQFF
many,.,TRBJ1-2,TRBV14,TGTGCCAGCAGCCAAGGACTACGTTCGGGCTACACCTTC,CASSQGLRSGYTF
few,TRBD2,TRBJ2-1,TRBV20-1,TGCAGTGCGGGACTAGAGATCTCCTACAATGAGCAGTTCTTC,CSAGLEISYNEQFF
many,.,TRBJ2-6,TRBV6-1,TGTGCCAGCGCCGGGCACTCTGGGGCCAACGTCCTGACTTTC,CASAGHSGANVLTF
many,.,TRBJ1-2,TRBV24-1,TGTGCCACCAGTGATACCCGCGGGGGCAAGAACTATGGCTACACCTTC,CATSDTRGGKNYGYTF
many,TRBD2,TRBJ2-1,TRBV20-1,TGCAGTGCGATACTAGCGGGGGCCCGCCCCACCTACAATGAGCAGTTCTTC,CSAILAGARPTYNEQFF
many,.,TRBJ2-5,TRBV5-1,TGCGCCAGCAGCTTGGACGGGGATGGTAGAGGAGAGACCCAGTACTTC,CASSLDGDGRGETQYF
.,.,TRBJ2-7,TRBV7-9,TGTGCCAGCAGCGAGGGCTACGAGCAGTACTTC,CASSEGYEQYF
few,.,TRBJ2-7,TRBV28,TGTGCCAGCAGGACGGAGTCCTACGAGCAGTACTTC,CASRTESYEQYF
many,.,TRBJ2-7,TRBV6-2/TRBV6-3,TGTGCCAGCAATAGGACGCCGAACTCCTACGAGCAGTACTTC,CASNRTPNSYEQYF
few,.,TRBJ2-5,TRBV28,TGTGCCAGCAGTTTCGGGGCTGGGGGGCAAGAGACCCAGTACTTC,CASSFGAGGQETQYF
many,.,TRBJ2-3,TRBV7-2,TGTGCCAGCAGCTTACGGAGAGATACGCAGTATTTT,CASSLRRDTQYF
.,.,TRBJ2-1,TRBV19,TGTGCCAGTAGTATCCCTCCCCGGGAGAATGAGCAGTTCTTC,CASSIPPRENEQFF
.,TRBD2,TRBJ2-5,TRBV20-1,TGCAGTGCCGCACCGGGACTAGCGGGGAACCAAGAGACCCAGTACTTC,CSAAPGLAGNQETQYF